Listed below are T cell receptor beta chains from one sample, sequenced in a study of graft-versus-host responses after intestinal transplantation. These receptors have no known antigen. Clones were sequenced by immunoSEQ multiplex PCR, and TCRdb holds only the in-frame ones, with some missing. The table records some 86,000 clones, about 87% of them present only once. The material was unstimulated CD4+ T cells sorted from spleen or lymph node cells, obtained before transplant. The receptors originated from a human donor who was the organ donor for an intestinal transplant. CDR3s include the opening cysteine and the closing phenylalanine or tryptophan. D genes are given only for firm matches. A clone size is listed for some rows: how often the clone was seen (once, few, many), or a class if it is expanded.

TRBJ2-7,TRBV6-6,.,TRBD1,TGTGCCAGCAGTTGGGGACAGGGGGTCCGCGAGCAGTACTTC,CASSWGQGVREQYF
TRBJ2-7,TRBV30,.,TRBD2,TGTGCCTGGAATGGGGTAGCGGGGGCGGACGAGCAGTACTTC,CAWNGVAGADEQYF
TRBJ2-5,TRBV5-1,.,.,TGCGCCAGCACCTCACTACCTGGGGGGATACGGCGGGGGCGGGAGACCCAGTACTTC,CASTSLPGGIRRGRETQYF
TRBJ2-1,TRBV2,.,TRBD2,TGTGCCAGTCCCGGGACTAGCGGGGGTCTCTACAATGAGCAGTTCTTC,CASPGTSGGLYNEQFF
TRBJ2-5,TRBV29-1,.,.,TGCAGCGCGAGTACCACAGAGACCCAGTACTTC,CSASTTETQYF
TRBJ1-3,TRBV28,.,.,TGTGCCAGCAGTTTAGGCAGGGGATCCTCTGGAAACACCATATATTTT,CASSLGRGSSGNTIYF
TRBJ2-7,TRBV4-2,.,.,TGTGCCAGCAGCCCCCTGGGGGGCTCCTACGAGCAGTACTTC,CASSPLGGSYEQYF
TRBJ2-7,TRBV4-2,.,TRBD1,TGTGCCAGCAGCCAAGGGCAGGGGGCGGGCTACGAGCAGTACTTC,CASSQGQGAGYEQYF
TRBJ2-1,TRBV7-9,.,.,TGTGCCAGCGGCTGGGGCAGCGAGAGACCCGAGCAGTTCTTC,CASGWGSERPEQFF
TRBJ1-1,TRBV28,.,TRBD1,TGTGCCAGCAGCCCACCGAGACAGGGGGACAACACTGAAGCTTTCTTT,CASSPPRQGDNTEAFF
TRBJ2-2,TRBV19,.,.,TGTGCCAGTAGGGAGGCGGGGAACACCGGGGAGCTGTTTTTT,CASREAGNTGELFF
TRBJ2-7,TRBV11-3,.,.,TGTGCCAGCAGCCCGCAACAGGCCAGCTCCTACGAGCAGTACTTC,CASSPQQASSYEQYF
TRBJ2-7,TRBV5-4,.,.,TGTGCCAGCAGCTTGGCACGGGGCTCCTACGAGCAGTACTTC,CASSLARGSYEQYF
TRBJ1-1,TRBV4-2,once,.,TGTGCCAGCAGCCTAATGAGTTTCCAGAACACTGAAGCTTTCTTT,CASSLMSFQNTEAFF
TRBJ2-2,TRBV6-6,.,TRBD1,TGTGCCAGCAGCCACAGGGGTGTAAGCACCGGGGAGCTGTTTTTT,CASSHRGVSTGELFF
TRBJ2-7,TRBV6-6,few,TRBD2,TGTGCCAGCAGTTACGACGCGGTAGCGGGATACTACGAGCAGTACTTC,CASSYDAVAGYYEQYF
TRBJ2-3,TRBV5-1,.,.,TGCGCCAGAGCGCTACCACCCGACAGGACAGATACGCAGTATTTT,CARALPPDRTDTQYF
TRBJ2-3,TRBV5-1,.,TRBD2,TGCGCCAGCAGCTTGGTCGGCGCGGGGGGAGAAGATACGCAGTATTTT,CASSLVGAGGEDTQYF
TRBJ1-2,TRBV7-3,.,.,TGTGCCAGCAGCACGTCGAGTGGCTACACCTTC,CASSTSSGYTF
TRBJ1-2,TRBV11-3,.,.,TGTGCCAGCAGCTTGGAGGAAGCCTATGGCTACACCTTC,CASSLEEAYGYTF
TRBJ2-2,TRBV19,.,TRBD2,TGTGCCAGTAGCAACCAACCTCGACTAGCGGGAACCGGGGAGCTGTTTTTT,CASSNQPRLAGTGELFF
TRBJ2-5,TRBV5-1,once,TRBD1,TGCGCCAGTCAGCCCAATACAGGGGGCCTTGAGACCCAGTACTTC,CASQPNTGGLETQYF
TRBJ2-5,TRBV4-1,.,.,TGCGCCAGCAGCCAAGTTGTGGCGGTGTCCGGGACCCAGTACTTC,CASSQVVAVSGTQYF
TRBJ2-2,TRBV2,.,TRBD2,TGTGCCAGCAGTGAGGAGACGGGAGGGACCGGGGAGCTGTTTTTT,CASSEETGGTGELFF
TRBJ2-3,TRBV6-1,once,.,TGTGCCATCCAACTTGGGCCGCTTCCAGATACGCAGTATTTT,CAIQLGPLPDTQYF
TRBJ1-5,TRBV2,.,.,TGTGCCAGCAGCCGAGACACACGGATACGACCGAGTAATCAGCCCCAGCATTTT,CASSRDTRIRPSNQPQHF
TRBJ2-6,TRBV19,.,.,TGTGCCAGTAGTATATCGGGAACTGGGGCCAACGTCCTGACTTTC,CASSISGTGANVLTF
TRBJ2-3,TRBV7-3,.,.,TGTGCCAGCAGCTTAACGGCAGTACTCACGGGTGATACGCAGTATTTT,CASSLTAVLTGDTQYF
TRBJ2-5,TRBV4-1,.,TRBD2,TGCGCCAGCAGCCGCGGGACTAGCAGCACACAAGAGACCCAGTACTTC,CASSRGTSSTQETQYF
TRBJ1-1,TRBV5-1,.,TRBD1,TGCGCCAGCAGCTGGCAGGGGGCGAACACTGAAGCTTTCTTT,CASSWQGANTEAFF
TRBJ2-2,TRBV4-1,.,TRBD2,TGCGCCAGCAGCCAAACCCGAGGTCTAGCGGGAGTATTGGGCACCGGGGAGCTGTTTTTT,CASSQTRGLAGVLGTGELFF
TRBJ2-3,TRBV6-6,.,TRBD1,TGTGCCAGCAGTTACGCCTCAGGGGGCCGCACAGATACGCAGTATTTT,CASSYASGGRTDTQYF
TRBJ1-2,TRBV6-1,few,.,TGTGCCAGCAGTGAAACAGGGACGAACTATGGCTACACCTTC,CASSETGTNYGYTF
TRBJ2-7,TRBV7-2,few,.,TGTGCCAGCAGCTTAAACCCGGGGATGGAGCAGTACTTC,CASSLNPGMEQYF
TRBJ2-7,TRBV7-9,.,.,TGTGCCAGCAGCTTAGGCGGGGCGGCCTTGATCTACGAGCAGTACTTC,CASSLGGAALIYEQYF
TRBJ2-3,TRBV5-1,.,.,TGCGCCAGCAGCTTCGAGCGGGGCACAGATACGCAGTATTTT,CASSFERGTDTQYF
TRBJ2-3,TRBV2,.,.,TGTGCCAGCAGTGGGGACTCCTCCCCAGATACGCAGTATTTT,CASSGDSSPDTQYF
TRBJ2-5,TRBV18,.,.,TGTGCCAGCTCACCACCTAACCAAGAGACCCAGTACTTC,CASSPPNQETQYF
TRBJ1-4,TRBV7-2,.,TRBD1,TGTGCCAGCAGCTTAGTTACGGACAGGGCCGAACTGTTTTTT,CASSLVTDRAELFF
TRBJ2-7,TRBV7-7,.,TRBD1,TGTGCTAGCAGCATTAGCCCCTTACCCCAGACAGGGGGCTACTACGAGCAGTACTTC,CASSISPLPQTGGYYEQYF
TRBJ2-4,TRBV15,.,TRBD2,TGTGCCACCAGCAGCCCGACTAGCGGGAGTGGCAAAAACATTCAGTACTTC,CATSSPTSGSGKNIQYF
TRBJ1-2,TRBV5-1,once,.,TGCGCCAGCACCCTCTTGGGGGGGGAAAACTATGGCTACACCTTC,CASTLLGGENYGYTF
TRBJ2-7,TRBV5-8,.,.,TGTGCCAGCAGCTCCTCCGACGAGCAGTACTTC,CASSSSDEQYF
TRBJ2-7,TRBV5-4,.,.,TGTGCCAGCAGCCCTGACACCCGGGAGACGCAGTACTTC,CASSPDTRETQYF
TRBJ2-5,TRBV18,once,TRBD1,TGTGCCAGCACCTACAGGGGCCAGTACTTC,CASTYRGQYF
TRBJ1-2,TRBV7-9,.,TRBD1,TGTGCCAGCAGCTTGAACGAGGGGGCTAATTATGGCTACACCTTC,CASSLNEGANYGYTF
TRBJ2-7,TRBV11-3,.,.,TGTGCCAGCAGCTTTCGGGAGAGTACCTACGAGCAGTACTTC,CASSFRESTYEQYF
TRBJ2-3,TRBV2,.,.,TGTGCCAGCAGCGCCGGTGGACTTTCCACAGATACGCAGTATTTT,CASSAGGLSTDTQYF
TRBJ2-7,TRBV5-4,.,TRBD2,TGTGCCAGCAGCTTTGGGGCGGGGACTAGCGGGGGGGACTCCTACGAGCAGTACTTC,CASSFGAGTSGGDSYEQYF
TRBJ2-7,TRBV18,.,TRBD2,TGTGCCAGCTCCCCGGTGGGGGAGGGAGGATACGAGCAGTACTTC,CASSPVGEGGYEQYF
TRBJ2-5,TRBV19,.,.,TGTGCCAGTAGTATAGGGGCCTTCGAGACCCAGTACTTC,CASSIGAFETQYF
TRBJ2-3,TRBV6-1,.,TRBD2,TGTGCCGCTGGGTCTCTAGCGGGAGTCGGGGATACGCAGTATTTT,CAAGSLAGVGDTQYF
TRBJ1-5,TRBV19,.,.,TGTGCCAGTAGTAAGGGAGGAGGGTCAGGCAATCAGCCCCAGCATTTT,CASSKGGGSGNQPQHF
TRBJ1-3,TRBV19,.,.,TGTGCCAGTACAGGGGCCTCTGGAAACACCATATATTTT,CASTGASGNTIYF
TRBJ2-1,TRBV29-1,.,TRBD1,TGCAGCTCCTCTTATGGGAGACAGGGGGCGGGTGAGCAGTTCTTC,CSSSYGRQGAGEQFF